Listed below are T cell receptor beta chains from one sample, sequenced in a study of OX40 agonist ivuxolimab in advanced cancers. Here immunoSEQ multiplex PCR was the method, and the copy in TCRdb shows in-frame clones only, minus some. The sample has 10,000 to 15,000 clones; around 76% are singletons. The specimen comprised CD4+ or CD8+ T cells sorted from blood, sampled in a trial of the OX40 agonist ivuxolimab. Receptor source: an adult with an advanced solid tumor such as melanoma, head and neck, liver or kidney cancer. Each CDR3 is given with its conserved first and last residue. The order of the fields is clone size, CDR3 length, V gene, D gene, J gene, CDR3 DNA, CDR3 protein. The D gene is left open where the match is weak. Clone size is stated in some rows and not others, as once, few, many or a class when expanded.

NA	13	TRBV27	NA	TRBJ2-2	TGTGCCACCTTCTCGGGGAACACCGGGGAGCTGTTTTTT	CATFSGNTGELFF
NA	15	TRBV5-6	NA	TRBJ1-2	TGTGCCAGCAGCTTGTGGCGGGGTACCTTCTATGGCTACACCTTC	CASSLWRGTFYGYTF
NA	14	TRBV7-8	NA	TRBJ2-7	TGTGCCAGCAGCTTAGGGGCAAACTCCTACGAGCAGTACTTC	CASSLGANSYEQYF
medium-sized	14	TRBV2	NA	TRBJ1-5	TGTGCCAGCAGTGAGGGGGACAGCAATCAGCCCCAGCATTTT	CASSEGDSNQPQHF
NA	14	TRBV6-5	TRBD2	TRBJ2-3	TGTGCCAGCAGTTCTAGCGGGAGCCTTGGTACGCAGTATTTT	CASSSSGSLGTQYF
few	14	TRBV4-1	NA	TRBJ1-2	TGCGCCAGCAGCCAAGGGGCAATCAACTATGGCTACACCTTC	CASSQGAINYGYTF
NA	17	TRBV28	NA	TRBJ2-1	TGTGCCGCTAGTAACAGCGGTCCAGTTCTCTCCTACAATGAGCAGTTCTTC	CAASNSGPVLSYNEQFF
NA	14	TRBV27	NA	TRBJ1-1	TGTGCCAGCAGTTTATTCCGGGACAACACTGAAGCTTTCTTT	CASSLFRDNTEAFF
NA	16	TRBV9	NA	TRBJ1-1	TGTGCCAGCAGCGTAGCGGGGGGTAGTATAAACACTGAAGCTTTCTTT	CASSVAGGSINTEAFF
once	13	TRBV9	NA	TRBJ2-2	TGTGCCAGCACCCACCTCAGCACCGGGGAGCTGTTTTTT	CASTHLSTGELFF
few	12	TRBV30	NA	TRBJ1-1	TGTGCCTGGGGGAGGGTGAACACTGAAGCTTTCTTT	CAWGRVNTEAFF
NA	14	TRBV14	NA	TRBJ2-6	TGTGCCAGCAGTCCGGGACCTGGGGCCAACGTCCTGACTTTC	CASSPGPGANVLTF
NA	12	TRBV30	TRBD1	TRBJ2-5	TGTGCCTCCACGGACAGGGCTGAGACCCAGTACTTC	CASTDRAETQYF
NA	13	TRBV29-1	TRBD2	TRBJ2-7	TGCAGCGTTGTAGTGGGAGGGTCCTACGAGCAGTACTTC	CSVVVGGSYEQYF
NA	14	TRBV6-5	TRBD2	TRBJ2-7	TGTGCCAGCAGTTACGGCGGGAGGGCCTACGAGCAGTACTTC	CASSYGGRAYEQYF
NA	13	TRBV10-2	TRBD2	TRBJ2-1	TGCGCCACCATAGCGGGAGCCTACAATGAGCAGTTCTTC	CATIAGAYNEQFF
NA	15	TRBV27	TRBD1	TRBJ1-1	TGTGCCAGCAGTAGGGTGGGGACAGGGCTTCCCGAAGCTTTCTTT	CASSRVGTGLPEAFF
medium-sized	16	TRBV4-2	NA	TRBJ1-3	TGTGCCAGCAGCCAAGATTTTGGTTTCTCTGGAAACACCATATATTTT	CASSQDFGFSGNTIYF
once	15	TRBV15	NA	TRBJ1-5	TGTGCCACCAGCAGAGATGGGGGGGTCAATCAGCCCCAGCATTTT	CATSRDGGVNQPQHF
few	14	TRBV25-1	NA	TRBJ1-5	TGTGCCAGCAGTGAACAGGGACCGAATCAGCCCCAGCATTTT	CASSEQGPNQPQHF
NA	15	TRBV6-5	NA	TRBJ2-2	TGTGCCAGCGGCTATTCTGGATCTTTCACCGGGGAGCTGTTTTTT	CASGYSGSFTGELFF
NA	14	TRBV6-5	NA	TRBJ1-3	TGTGCCAGCACCCAAGGACGGTCGGGAAACACCATATATTTT	CASTQGRSGNTIYF
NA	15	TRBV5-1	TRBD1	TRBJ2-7	TGCGCCAGCAGCTTGGAGGGACAGGGAGAGGACGAGCAGTACTTC	CASSLEGQGEDEQYF
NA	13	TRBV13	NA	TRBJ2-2	TGTGCCAGCAGCGCCCGCCACACCGGGGAGCTGTTTTTT	CASSARHTGELFF
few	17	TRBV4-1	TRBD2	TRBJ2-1	TGCGCCAGCAGCCCCACGATGACTAGCGGAACTTACAATGAGCAGTTCTTC	CASSPTMTSGTYNEQFF
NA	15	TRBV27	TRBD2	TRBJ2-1	TGTGCCAGCAGTTTCGAGGCGGGAGTAATCAATGAGCAGTTCTTC	CASSFEAGVINEQFF
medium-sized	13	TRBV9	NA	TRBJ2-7	TGTGCCAGCAGCCCCCGGAGCTCTTACGAGCAGTACTTC	CASSPRSSYEQYF